This TCR beta chain was recovered during a study of early stage breast cancer tumors. In the study overall: About 80% of the 16 invasive tumors were ER+, PR+ and HER2-. Among roughly twelve ER+/PR+/HER2- tumors, eight were ductal, four lobular. Study-wide results and limits: Compared with adjacent normal breast, tumors showed around 2.5-fold denser, more clonal T cells.

A remark on this clone: What it binds is not known.

Each sample had two DNA replicates, about 0.47 ug blood or 1.5 ug tissue. Assay used: immunoSEQ multiplex PCR; TCRdb lists only in-frame clones, some missing. The table records about 38,000 clones, approximately 74% of them present only once. The V and J ends lost 1 base and 2 bases respectively, with 8 bases between them. There are 14 residues in the CDR3. CDR1 is LNHDA, CDR2 SQIVND, per germline (reference sequence). Sequencing was done on a sample of blood. The genes are TRBV19 and TRBJ1-2; D is unclear. This TCR was sampled from a person aged 55 to 75 with breast cancer. CDR3 loop: CASSIVRRNYGYTF. For the CDR3, the DNA is TGTGCCAGTAGTATAGTCCGGAGGAACTATGGCTACACCTTC. The full variable domain, in which reference TRBV19 and TRBJ1-2 provide the parts outside the CDR3, is DGGITQSPKYLFRKEGQNVTLSCEQNLNHDAMYWYRQDPGQGLRLIYYSQIVNDFQKGDIAEGYSVSREKKESFPLTVTSAQKNPTAFYLCASSIVRRNYGYTFGSGTRLTVV.